A selection of T cell receptor beta chains follows, all from one sample in a study of blood T cell repertoires in COVID-19. Produced via immunoSEQ multiplex PCR; TCRdb's table is partial and in-frame only. Of roughly 500,000 clones in the sample, roughly 90% were seen once. Input material: PBMCs or T cells enriched from blood (not recorded which). The source is a woman aged 35 to 49 who had recovered from COVID-19. Both conserved end residues are part of each CDR3. A D gene is named only where the DNA matches it firmly. Size is omitted from some rows. Given values are once, few, many or a class for expanded clones.

cdr3_aa: CASSPVKIGTDGYTF; cdr3_nt: TGTGCCAGCTCACCGGTAAAGATTGGCACAGATGGCTACACCTTC; clone_size: .; v_call: TRBV18; j_call: TRBJ1-2; d_call: .
cdr3_aa: CATSRDISGEQETQYF; cdr3_nt: TGTGCCACCAGCAGAGACATTAGCGGGGAACAAGAGACCCAGTACTTC; clone_size: once; v_call: TRBV15; j_call: TRBJ2-5; d_call: TRBD2
cdr3_aa: CASSQGVTSGRFTDTQYF; cdr3_nt: TGTGCCAGCAGCCAAGGGGTAACTAGCGGGAGATTCACAGATACGCAGTATTTT; clone_size: .; v_call: TRBV3-1/TRBV3-2; j_call: TRBJ2-3; d_call: TRBD2
cdr3_aa: CASGVVYEQYF; cdr3_nt: TGTGCCAGCGGAGTGGTCTACGAGCAGTACTTC; clone_size: .; v_call: TRBV27; j_call: TRBJ2-7; d_call: .
cdr3_aa: CASSLMGLAGGRTQYF; cdr3_nt: TGTGCCAGCAGCTTGATGGGACTAGCGGGAGGAAGGACCCAGTACTTC; clone_size: .; v_call: TRBV7-2; j_call: TRBJ2-5; d_call: TRBD2
cdr3_aa: CASSSGPGNTIYF; cdr3_nt: TGCGCCAGCAGCTCTGGGCCCGGAAACACCATATATTTT; clone_size: .; v_call: TRBV5-1; j_call: TRBJ1-3; d_call: .
cdr3_aa: CASSYLTRQETQYF; cdr3_nt: TGTGCCAGCAGTTACTTGACACGGCAAGAGACCCAGTACTTC; clone_size: few; v_call: TRBV6-2/TRBV6-3; j_call: TRBJ2-5; d_call: .
cdr3_aa: CASSTGQGRGNTIYF; cdr3_nt: TGTGCCAGCTCAACCGGACAGGGGAGGGGAAACACCATATATTTT; clone_size: .; v_call: TRBV18; j_call: TRBJ1-3; d_call: TRBD1
cdr3_aa: CASSPRLAGGTFF; cdr3_nt: TGTGCCAGCAGCCCAAGACTAGCGGGAGGCACGTTCTTC; clone_size: .; v_call: TRBV14; j_call: TRBJ2-1; d_call: TRBD2
cdr3_aa: CASRGQDETTQYF; cdr3_nt: TGTGCCAGCAGAGGACAGGATGAAACCACGCAGTATTTT; clone_size: .; v_call: TRBV6-5; j_call: TRBJ2-3; d_call: TRBD1
cdr3_aa: CASSEGSGAPRTDTQYF; cdr3_nt: TGCGCCAGCAGTGAGGGTAGCGGAGCTCCTCGCACAGATACGCAGTATTTT; clone_size: .; v_call: TRBV10-1; j_call: TRBJ2-3; d_call: .
cdr3_aa: CASSPEGTSGSGVGKNIQYF; cdr3_nt: TGTGCCAGCAGCCCCGAAGGGACTAGCGGGAGTGGGGTGGGCAAAAACATTCAGTACTTC; clone_size: .; v_call: TRBV3-1/TRBV3-2; j_call: TRBJ2-4; d_call: TRBD2
cdr3_aa: CASSNPRQGASYEQYF; cdr3_nt: TGTGCCAGCAGCAATCCCCGACAGGGGGCATCCTACGAGCAGTACTTC; clone_size: .; v_call: TRBV9; j_call: TRBJ2-7; d_call: TRBD1
cdr3_aa: CASGWQGYGYTF; cdr3_nt: TGTGCCTCCGGGTGGCAGGGCTATGGCTACACCTTC; clone_size: .; v_call: TRBV12-3/TRBV12-4; j_call: TRBJ1-2; d_call: .
cdr3_aa: CASNGRGSGANVLTF; cdr3_nt: TGCGCCAGCAATGGGAGGGGCTCTGGGGCCAACGTCCTGACTTTC; clone_size: .; v_call: TRBV5-1; j_call: TRBJ2-6; d_call: TRBD2
cdr3_aa: CASSTGTSANNEQFF; cdr3_nt: TGTGCCAGTAGTACCGGGACTAGCGCCAACAATGAGCAGTTCTTC; clone_size: .; v_call: TRBV19; j_call: TRBJ2-1; d_call: TRBD2
cdr3_aa: CASSSTGRVYGYTF; cdr3_nt: TGTGCCAGCAGCTCTACAGGGAGGGTCTATGGCTACACCTTC; clone_size: .; v_call: TRBV7-9; j_call: TRBJ1-2; d_call: .
cdr3_aa: CASSLAGSPSGQPQHF; cdr3_nt: TGCGCCAGCAGCTTGGCCGGGAGCCCGTCGGGTCAGCCCCAGCATTTT; clone_size: .; v_call: TRBV5-1; j_call: TRBJ1-5; d_call: .
cdr3_aa: CASSQDAGTGYNEQFF; cdr3_nt: TGCGCCAGCAGCCAGGACGCCGGGACAGGGTACAATGAGCAGTTCTTC; clone_size: .; v_call: TRBV4-3; j_call: TRBJ2-1; d_call: TRBD1
cdr3_aa: CASSKGRLAVRGYNEQFF; cdr3_nt: TGTGCCAGTAGTAAGGGGAGGCTAGCGGTGAGGGGCTACAATGAGCAGTTCTTC; clone_size: .; v_call: TRBV19; j_call: TRBJ2-1; d_call: TRBD2
cdr3_aa: CATSRGTGYGYTF; cdr3_nt: TGTGCCACCAGCAGGGGCACAGGATATGGCTACACCTTC; clone_size: .; v_call: TRBV15; j_call: TRBJ1-2; d_call: .
cdr3_aa: CAISERGDLIRDTDTQYF; cdr3_nt: TGTGCCATCAGTGAGCGGGGGGATTTGATTCGGGACACAGATACGCAGTATTTT; clone_size: .; v_call: TRBV10-3; j_call: TRBJ2-3; d_call: TRBD2
cdr3_aa: CASSIRGTGNGYEQYF; cdr3_nt: TGTGCCAGTAGTATACGGGGGACAGGGAATGGCTACGAGCAGTACTTC; clone_size: .; v_call: TRBV19; j_call: TRBJ2-7; d_call: TRBD1
cdr3_aa: CASSPLLITPNTEAFF; cdr3_nt: TGTGCCAGCAGCCCCTTACTGATTACCCCGAACACTGAAGCTTTCTTT; clone_size: once; v_call: TRBV5-6; j_call: TRBJ1-1; d_call: .
cdr3_aa: CASSHFTPGLPSYNEQFF; cdr3_nt: TGTGCCAGCAGCCATTTTACGCCGGGTCTCCCCTCCTACAATGAGCAGTTCTTC; clone_size: .; v_call: TRBV14; j_call: TRBJ2-1; d_call: .
cdr3_aa: CSVEAGGYEQYF; cdr3_nt: TGCAGCGTTGAAGCCGGCGGTTACGAGCAGTACTTC; clone_size: .; v_call: TRBV29-1; j_call: TRBJ2-7; d_call: .
cdr3_aa: CASSSTGVEAFF; cdr3_nt: TGTGCCAGCAGCTCGACAGGGGTTGAAGCTTTCTTT; clone_size: few; v_call: TRBV7-9; j_call: TRBJ1-1; d_call: TRBD1
cdr3_aa: CASSIGTGGFYEQYF; cdr3_nt: TGTGCCAGCAGCATCGGGACAGGGGGATTCTACGAGCAGTACTTC; clone_size: .; v_call: TRBV14; j_call: TRBJ2-7; d_call: TRBD1
cdr3_aa: CATSDPNYTGELFF; cdr3_nt: TGTGCCACCAGTGATCCCAACTACACCGGGGAGCTGTTTTTT; clone_size: .; v_call: TRBV24-1; j_call: TRBJ2-2; d_call: .
cdr3_aa: CASSYSIGQSNEKLFF; cdr3_nt: TGTGCCAGCAGTTACTCGATAGGACAGTCTAATGAAAAACTGTTTTTT; clone_size: .; v_call: TRBV6-5; j_call: TRBJ1-4; d_call: .
cdr3_aa: CASSDRDRGKQYF; cdr3_nt: TGCGCCAGCAGTGATCGGGACAGGGGGAAGCAGTACTTC; clone_size: .; v_call: TRBV10-1; j_call: TRBJ2-7; d_call: TRBD1
cdr3_aa: CASSPGLNTGELFF; cdr3_nt: TGTGCCAGCAGCCCGGGACTGAACACCGGGGAGCTGTTTTTT; clone_size: .; v_call: TRBV6-5; j_call: TRBJ2-2; d_call: .
cdr3_aa: CASRDGIADSPLHF; cdr3_nt: TGCGCCAGCAGAGACGGTATAGCGGATTCACCCCTCCACTTT; clone_size: .; v_call: TRBV5-1; j_call: TRBJ1-6; d_call: .
cdr3_aa: CASSLVPPATGTGELFF; cdr3_nt: TGTGCCAGCAGCTTAGTACCTCCAGCCACGGGCACCGGGGAGCTGTTTTTT; clone_size: .; v_call: TRBV7-2; j_call: TRBJ2-2; d_call: .
cdr3_aa: CASSSGTGSDEKLFF; cdr3_nt: TGTGCCAGCAGTTCGGGGACAGGGAGTGATGAAAAACTGTTTTTT; clone_size: .; v_call: TRBV6-2/TRBV6-3; j_call: TRBJ1-4; d_call: TRBD1
cdr3_aa: CASTPGQVPYGYTF; cdr3_nt: TGTGCCAGCACCCCCGGACAGGTGCCCTATGGCTACACCTTC; clone_size: .; v_call: TRBV7-2; j_call: TRBJ1-2; d_call: TRBD1
cdr3_aa: CASSQDERSSYF; cdr3_nt: TGTGCCAGCAGCCAAGACGAGCGGTCCTCATACTTC; clone_size: .; v_call: TRBV3-1/TRBV3-2; j_call: TRBJ2-5; d_call: .
cdr3_aa: CASSPDRLNTEAFF; cdr3_nt: TGTGCCAGCTCTCCCGACAGGCTGAACACTGAAGCTTTCTTT; clone_size: .; v_call: TRBV18; j_call: TRBJ1-1; d_call: .
cdr3_aa: CATIQGNTEAFF; cdr3_nt: TGTGCCACAATACAGGGGAACACTGAAGCTTTCTTT; clone_size: .; v_call: TRBV19; j_call: TRBJ1-1; d_call: .
cdr3_aa: CATKGGGGNYGYTF; cdr3_nt: TGTGCCACTAAAGGCGGGGGAGGGAACTATGGCTACACCTTC; clone_size: .; v_call: TRBV19; j_call: TRBJ1-2; d_call: .
cdr3_aa: CASSQVRGHNEKLFF; cdr3_nt: TGTGCCAGCAGCCAAGTCCGAGGCCATAATGAAAAACTGTTTTTT; clone_size: .; v_call: TRBV14; j_call: TRBJ1-4; d_call: .
cdr3_aa: CASSHSGSYADTQYF; cdr3_nt: TGCGCCAGCAGCCATAGCGGGAGTTATGCAGATACGCAGTATTTT; clone_size: .; v_call: TRBV10-1; j_call: TRBJ2-3; d_call: TRBD2
cdr3_aa: CASSLALRFYEQYF; cdr3_nt: TGTGCCAGCAGCTTAGCCCTCAGGTTCTACGAGCAGTACTTC; clone_size: .; v_call: TRBV13; j_call: TRBJ2-7; d_call: .
cdr3_aa: CASSFGGSNTEAFF; cdr3_nt: TGTGCCAGCAGCTTTGGCGGGAGTAACACTGAAGCTTTCTTT; clone_size: .; v_call: TRBV11-3; j_call: TRBJ1-1; d_call: .
cdr3_aa: CASSQGASESGELFF; cdr3_nt: TGTGCCAGCAGCCAAGGCGCTAGCGAGAGCGGGGAGCTGTTTTTT; clone_size: .; v_call: TRBV11-3; j_call: TRBJ2-2; d_call: .
cdr3_aa: CSASLARTSNTKSSYNEQFF; cdr3_nt: TGCAGTGCTAGTTTGGCACGGACTTCGAACACCAAGAGCTCCTACAATGAGCAGTTCTTC; clone_size: .; v_call: TRBV20-1; j_call: TRBJ2-1; d_call: .
cdr3_aa: CASSSRDNSNEKLFF; cdr3_nt: TGTGCCAGCTCTAGCCGGGACAACTCTAATGAAAAACTGTTTTTT; clone_size: .; v_call: TRBV18; j_call: TRBJ1-4; d_call: .
cdr3_aa: CASRVQGAGNTIYF; cdr3_nt: TGTGCCAGCAGAGTGCAGGGGGCTGGAAACACCATATATTTT; clone_size: .; v_call: TRBV5-6; j_call: TRBJ1-3; d_call: TRBD1
cdr3_aa: CASSPYRVSNQPQHF; cdr3_nt: TGCGCCAGCAGCCCGTACAGGGTTAGCAATCAGCCCCAGCATTTT; clone_size: .; v_call: TRBV4-1; j_call: TRBJ1-5; d_call: .
cdr3_aa: CASSNTIYEQYF; cdr3_nt: TGTGCCAGCAGTAACACCATCTACGAGCAGTACTTC; clone_size: once; v_call: TRBV6-2/TRBV6-3; j_call: TRBJ2-7; d_call: .